This T cell receptor beta chain was identified during a study of T cell repertoires in cytomegalovirus infection. At the level of the study: Alongside well-studied HLA-B-restricted CMV epitopes, recently identified HLA-C-restricted CMV epitopes were also used. Carrying CMV and the relevant HLA type showed in public TCR beta signatures. Study-level points and caveats: The ex vivo response showed dominance by HLA-C-restricted CMV-specific TCR beta clonotypes. Summed public TCR beta family frequency identified CMV carriers bearing the relevant HLA.

Germline CDR1 MNHEY, CDR2 SMNVEV (reference sequence). V was cut by 0 bases and J by 2 bases, with 11 bases left in between. The CDR3 length is 16 residues. Remarks on this clonotype: Its antigen is not identified.

TCRdb re-called the reads through MiXCR, storing one row per CDR3 protein. The repertoire holds about half a million distinct CDR3 sequences, more than 40% seen once, with just under 45% in the top ten. The source material was cultured PBMCs, sampled from culture after CMV antigen stimulation. The genes are TRBV27 and TRBJ2-1, with unresolved D. The source is a human donor in good health (CMV status not recorded). Some clones in this sample may be carry-over from other donors' samples. DNA for the CDR3: TGTGCCAGCAGTTTATCGTGGGATAAGCCCTACAATGAGCAGTTCTTC. Its protein is CASSLSWDKPYNEQFF.